These T cell receptor beta chains were read from a single sample in a study of shared clonotypes between healthy human individuals. Some clones are missing from TCRdb's copy, which holds only in-frame ones; the method was immunoSEQ multiplex PCR. The sample yields 850,000 to 1,200,000 clones, around 74% seen once. Source material: memory CD4+ T cells sorted from blood. The receptors come from a man younger than 30 in good health. Each CDR3 is given with its conserved first and last residue. D genes are given only for firm matches. Rows give clone size only sometimes, using once, few, many, or a class for an expanded clone.

d_call,v_call,j_call,clone_size,cdr3_nt,cdr3_aa
-,TRBV5-1,TRBJ2-5,-,TGCGCCAGCAGCGCGATGGGGCGGGCGGAGACCCAGTACTTC,CASSAMGRAETQYF
-,TRBV19,TRBJ1-3,-,TGTGCCAGTCAGCCCCGGGACACTTCGAGAAACACCATATATTTT,CASQPRDTSRNTIYF
TRBD1,TRBV30,TRBJ1-4,-,TGTGCCTGGAGTATCACAGGGGCGGGTGAAAAACTGTTTTTT,CAWSITGAGEKLFF
-,TRBV14,TRBJ1-1,-,TGTGCCAGCAGCCAGCAGGGAAACACTGAAGCTTTCTTT,CASSQQGNTEAFF
-,TRBV30,TRBJ1-1,-,TGTGCCTGGAGCCCGGGTCAGGGTAAAGCTTTCTTT,CAWSPGQGKAFF
TRBD1,TRBV5-1,TRBJ2-2,-,TGCGCCAGCAGACCCGGGACAGATAACACCGGGGAGCTGTTTTTT,CASRPGTDNTGELFF
TRBD1,TRBV7-9,TRBJ2-3,-,TGTGCCAGCAGCCCAAGAGGACAGGGGGCATATACGCAGTGTTTT,CASSPRGQGAYTQCF
-,TRBV27,TRBJ1-5,-,TGTGCCAGCAGTTTAAGAGGCAATCAGCCCCAGCATTTT,CASSLRGNQPQHF
TRBD2,TRBV4-3,TRBJ2-1,-,TGCGCCAGCAGCCAAGCCGGGACTAGCGGGAGAGGTGAGCAGTTCTTC,CASSQAGTSGRGEQFF
-,TRBV4-1,TRBJ2-2,-,TGCGCCAGCAGCCAAGCTAGTCTCGACACCGGGGAGCTGTTTTTT,CASSQASLDTGELFF
-,TRBV30,TRBJ2-1,-,TGTGCCTGGAGTGTATATCAGGTCAATGAGCAGTTCTTC,CAWSVYQVNEQFF
-,TRBV6-5,TRBJ2-7,-,TGTGCCAGCAGCCTAGGCGGCGGGCCGGGGGACGAGCAGTACTTC,CASSLGGGPGDEQYF
TRBD1,TRBV28,TRBJ1-3,few,TGTGCCAGCAGTACCAGGACAGGGACTCGAAACACCATATATTTT,CASSTRTGTRNTIYF
-,TRBV4-2,TRBJ2-5,once,TGTGCCAGCAGCCAAGATAGTAGGCAGCAAGAGACCCAGTACTTC,CASSQDSRQQETQYF
-,TRBV5-1,TRBJ1-2,-,TGCGCCAGCAGCACCGGACAGCGTAACTATGGCTACACCTTC,CASSTGQRNYGYTF
-,TRBV18,TRBJ2-1,-,TGTGCCAGCTCACAAAGCGGGCACCCCTACAATGAGCAGTTCTTC,CASSQSGHPYNEQFF
TRBD2,TRBV18,TRBJ2-5,-,TGTGCCAGCTCACCCGTCAGGGAGGGAGAGACCCAGTACTTC,CASSPVREGETQYF
TRBD2,TRBV5-8,TRBJ2-3,many,TGTGCCAGCAGCCGCGGGAGTTTGCGGACAGATACGCAGTATTTT,CASSRGSLRTDTQYF
-,TRBV5-1,TRBJ2-7,-,TGCGCCAGCAGCTTGGCCTTGGATGCCGGGATAGTACCCTACGAGCAGTACTTC,CASSLALDAGIVPYEQYF
TRBD1,TRBV5-5,TRBJ1-2,-,TGTGCCAGCAGCTCCGACAGGGGGAACTATGGCTACACCTTC,CASSSDRGNYGYTF
-,TRBV18,TRBJ2-7,few,TGTGCCAGCTCACCAGGGGTAGTAGGGATCTACGAGCAGTACTTC,CASSPGVVGIYEQYF
TRBD1,TRBV5-8,TRBJ1-2,-,TGTGCCAGCAGCCAACAGGGGTTTGGCTACACCTTC,CASSQQGFGYTF
-,TRBV5-1,TRBJ2-1,-,TGCGCCAGCAGCGACGTTTGGGGTAGCTCCTACAATGAGCAGTTCTTC,CASSDVWGSSYNEQFF
-,TRBV28,TRBJ2-7,-,TGTGCCAGCTCAGGCGGGGTTCGTGACTCCTACGAGCAGTACTTC,CASSGGVRDSYEQYF
TRBD2,TRBV9,TRBJ2-3,-,TGTGCCAGCAGCGTAGGTAGCGGGAAAGGCGATACGCAGTATTTT,CASSVGSGKGDTQYF
-,TRBV11-2,TRBJ2-7,-,TGTGCCAGCAGCGAGAGGGGGGAGGCCCTCTACGAGCAGTACTTC,CASSERGEALYEQYF
TRBD2,TRBV4-2,TRBJ2-1,-,TGTGCCAGCAGCCCCCGATATAGCGGGGACTCCTACAATGAGCAGTTCTTC,CASSPRYSGDSYNEQFF
TRBD2,TRBV30,TRBJ2-7,-,TGTGCCTGGAGTGTAGGGGGGACTAGCATCCCCTACGAGCAGTACTTC,CAWSVGGTSIPYEQYF
-,TRBV2,TRBJ2-2,once,TGTGCCAGCAGTGACATTGCCGGGGAGCTGTTTTTT,CASSDIAGELFF
TRBD1,TRBV18,TRBJ1-6,-,TGTGCCAGCTCACCAGGGACAGGGGGTGAACCCCTCCACTTT,CASSPGTGGEPLHF
-,TRBV5-4,TRBJ2-3,once,TGTGCCAGCAGCCGTGGACAGAGCACAGATACGCAGTATTTT,CASSRGQSTDTQYF
-,TRBV6-1,TRBJ1-2,-,TGTGCCAGCAGTGAAAATGTCCAGAACTATGGCTACACCTTC,CASSENVQNYGYTF
TRBD1,TRBV2,TRBJ1-1,few,TGTGCCAGCATTCTTGTGGACAGGGTGACAGCTTTCTTT,CASILVDRVTAFF
TRBD1,TRBV18,TRBJ2-2,-,TGTGCCAGCTCATCCCGGCAGGGACAGGGGACCGGGGAGCTGTTTTTT,CASSSRQGQGTGELFF
-,TRBV21-1,TRBJ2-5,-,TGTGCCAGCAGCCAGCCGGGACAGAGAAAAGAGACCCAGTACTTC,CASSQPGQRKETQYF
TRBD1,TRBV28,TRBJ2-7,-,TGTGCCAGCAGTTTTGGGACAGGGGTTTACGAGCAGTACTTC,CASSFGTGVYEQYF
TRBD1,TRBV13,TRBJ1-6,-,TGTGCCAGCAGCCCCGGACAGGGTATGTCACCCCTCCACTTT,CASSPGQGMSPLHF
TRBD1,TRBV28,TRBJ1-2,-,TGTGCCAGCAGTCGACAGGGGGGCTACTATGGCTACACCTTC,CASSRQGGYYGYTF
-,TRBV29-1,TRBJ2-3,-,TGCAGCGGGACGACCGGGACTAGCACAGATACGCAGTATTTT,CSGTTGTSTDTQYF
-,TRBV6-5,TRBJ1-2,-,TGTGCCAGCAGAGAAACAGGGTTAGGCTATGGCTACACCTTC,CASRETGLGYGYTF
-,TRBV6-6,TRBJ1-4,few,TGTGCCAGCAGGAAGGACAAAGCAAATGAAAAACTGTTTTTT,CASRKDKANEKLFF
-,TRBV7-2,TRBJ2-3,-,TGTGCCAGCAGCTTAGCGAGAGATACGCAGTATTTT,CASSLARDTQYF
TRBD1,TRBV11-2,TRBJ2-7,-,TGTGCCAGCAGCCGTACGGACAGGGGGTACGAGCAGTACTTC,CASSRTDRGYEQYF
-,TRBV7-3,TRBJ2-7,-,TGTGCCAGCAGCTCATCATCGGTAGGGGTTGTCTACGAGCAGTACTTC,CASSSSSVGVVYEQYF
-,TRBV7-2,TRBJ1-1,once,TGTGCCAGCAGCTTAAGGCAGGGGTTATATGGAACTGAAGCTTTCTTT,CASSLRQGLYGTEAFF
-,TRBV4-1,TRBJ1-6,-,TGCGCCAGCAGCCAAGATCGGACAGAGAATTCACCCCTCCACTTT,CASSQDRTENSPLHF